Listed here are 17 T cell receptor beta chains from one sample, sequenced in a study of T cells in Graves' hyperthyroidism and ophthalmopathy. Template material for amplifying TCR beta CDR3 regions consisted of RNA transcripts. Primed by the HTBI set, a first-round RT-PCR was run on the TCR CDR3. In TCRdb, the multiplex PCR reads were re-called with MiXCR into one record per CDR3 protein. Of some 770,000 distinct CDR3 sequences in the sample, less than 20% were seen once. The source material was blood. The receptor set was obtained from a man aged 18 to 29 with Graves' hyperthyroidism.

This clonotype was picked up a small number of times. V usage is TRBV9 and J usage is TRBJ2-3; TRBD2 agrees at 10 bases. The V segment lost 4 bases and the J segment 4 bases; nucleotides outside the gene matches: 9. Per germline, CDR1 SGDLS and CDR2 YYNGEE. The CDR3 sequence is 16 residues long. The CDR3 region has the DNA TGTGCCAGCAGCCCAGGGGGACTAGCGAAGCCAGATACGCAGTATTTT. This gives the protein CASSPGGLAKPDTQYF.

The V gene is TRBV3-1, the J gene TRBJ1-3; D not resolved. Germline V gene data show CDR1 as LGHDT and CDR2 as YNNKEL (reference sequence). V lost 0 bases, J lost 4 bases, and 10 bases lay in between. The CDR3 length is 15 residues. The CDR3: CASSQEAGGGNTIYF. DNA for the CDR3: TGTGCCAGCAGCCAAGAGGCGGGAGGCGGAAACACCATATATTTT.

The chain uses TRBV11-3 and TRBJ2-5; tentative D call: TRBD1 (5 bases). CDR1 SGHNT and CDR2 YENEEA come from the germline V gene. V lost 2 bases and J lost 5, with 15 bases in between. The length of the CDR3 is 15 residues. CDR3 sequence (DNA): TGTGCCAGCAGCTTAAGGCCAGGGTCATCGGAGACCCAGTACTTC. Protein sequence: CASSLRPGSSETQYF.

This clonotype was counted at least ten times. V gene TRBV6-2 or TRBV6-3 combines with J gene TRBJ2-5, with 13 bases aligning to TRBD2. Trimming cost V 6 bases and J 5 bases; bases outside gene matches: 6. Germline CDR1 reads MNHEY; CDR2 reads SVGEGT. The CDR3 sequence is 15 residues long. DNA for the CDR3: TGTGCCAGCAGCGGACTAGCGGGAGCGGCGGAGACCCAGTACTTC. Translated: CASSGLAGAAETQYF.

This chain connects TRBV6-2 or TRBV6-3 to TRBJ1-2, with D possibly TRBD1 on 5 matching bases. CDR3 length: 16 amino acids. CDR1 is MNHEY, CDR2 SVGEGT, per germline. V lost 6 bases to trimming and J lost 3 bases, with 20 bases between them. CDR3 loop: CASSRGATGRYYGYTF. DNA of the CDR3: TGTGCCAGCAGCCGCGGGGCTACCGGAAGGTACTATGGCTACACCTTC.

This clonotype was recorded at least ten times. The V call is TRBV7-9, the J call TRBJ2-7; D perhaps matches TRBD1 (6 bases). Germline V gives CDR1 SEHNR, CDR2 FQNEAQ (reference sequence). The CDR3 is made up of 15 amino acids. V was clipped by 6 bases and J by 0 bases, with 15 bases between them. CDR3 in DNA: TGTGCCAGCAGTTTTCTCGGGACAACCTCCTACGAGCAGTACTTC. Translating gives CASSFLGTTSYEQYF. The full variable domain, rest sourced from reference TRBV7-9 and TRBJ2-7, is DTGVSQNPRHKITKRGQNVTFRCDPISEHNRLYWYRQTLGQGPEFLTYFQNEAQLEKSRLLSDRFSAERPKGSFSTLEIQRTEQGDSAMYLCASSFLGTTSYEQYFGPGTRLTVT.

This clonotype was found many times. This rearrangement joins TRBV18 to TRBJ1-1, with no clear D. The germline gives CDR1 KGHSH, CDR2 LQKENI. Trimming pared 5 bases from V and 1 base from J, leaving 8 bases between. The CDR3 has 13 residues. The CDR3 reads CASSTNANTEAFF. The CDR3 DNA sequence: TGTGCCAGCTCAACCAATGCGAACACTGAAGCTTTCTTT. The full variable domain, its missing parts supplied by reference TRBV18 and TRBJ1-1, is NAGVMQNPRHLVRRRGQEARLRCSPMKGHSHVYWYRQLPEEGLKFMVYLQKENIIDESGMPKERFSAEFPKEGPSILRIQQVVRGDSAAYFCASSTNANTEAFFGQGTRLTVV.

This clonotype appeared a few times. The V gene is TRBV30, the J gene TRBJ2-1, with D uncertain. Deletions cut 2 bases from V and 6 bases from J, with 14 bases between. Germline V gives CDR1 GTSNPN, CDR2 SVGIG (reference sequence). There are 14 residues in the CDR3. The CDR3 protein is CAWSRSSDPNEQFF. The CDR3 coding sequence is TGTGCCTGGAGTCGGTCATCCGACCCCAATGAGCAGTTCTTC.

This clonotype was seen a handful of times. The V and J genes are TRBV7-2 and TRBJ1-2; D is undetermined. The CDR3 contains 15 residues. Trimming shortened V by 6 bases and J by 5 bases, and 19 bases separated the two germline ends. In germline, CDR1 is SGHTA, CDR2 FQGNSA. The CDR3 here is CASRPILRVIYGYTF. CDR3 DNA: TGTGCCAGCAGACCAATACTTAGGGTGATTTATGGCTACACCTTC.

The sample holds many counts of this clonotype. The chain recombines TRBV30 with TRBJ2-1; D call uncertain. V lost 5 bases and J 8 bases, leaving 13 bases between the germline ends. The CDR3 totals 12 residues. Germline assignment: CDR1 GTSNPN and CDR2 SVGIG (reference sequence). CDR3 DNA: TGTGCCTGGGGCCGAACACGGGATGAGCAGTTCTTC. As protein: CAWGRTRDEQFF. Full variable domain (remainder filled in from reference TRBV30 and TRBJ2-1): SQTIHQWPATLVQPVGSPLSLECTVEGTSNPNLYWYRQAAGRGLQLLFYSVGIGQISSEVPQNLSASRPQDRQFILSSKKLLLSDSGFYLCAWGRTRDEQFFGPGTRLTVL.

The chain has TRBV20-1 and TRBJ2-7; TRBD2 matches 11 bases. CDR3 length equals 15 residues. The V and J ends lost 6 bases and 4 bases, in that order; junction bases with no gene match: 11. Germline loops: CDR1 DFQATT, CDR2 SNEGSKA (reference sequence). CDR3 sequence (DNA): TGCAGTGCCAGGCCGTTAGCGGGAGGGTGGTACGAGCAGTACTTC. This gives the protein CSARPLAGGWYEQYF.

This clonotype was found a few times. The chain is built from TRBV28 and TRBJ2-2, with 10 bases matching TRBD1. Germline V gene lookup returns CDR1 MDHEN and CDR2 SYDVKM. The CDR3 totals 14 residues. The V gene end was trimmed by 7 bases and the J gene end by 6 bases; junction bases not matched to a gene: 5. The CDR3: CASTRDRGPGELFF. The CDR3 coding sequence is TGTGCCAGCACCCGGGACAGGGGTCCCGGGGAGCTGTTTTTT.

In its sample, this clonotype was seen many times. The chain is built from TRBV3-1 and TRBJ2-7; D assignment may be TRBD1 or TRBD2 (5 bases each). Germline V gene data show CDR1 as LGHDT and CDR2 as YNNKEL (reference sequence). The CDR3 covers 14 residues. V lost 3 bases, J lost 0 bases, and 9 bases lay in between. Here the CDR3 reads CASSQRGRSYEQYF. DNA for the CDR3: TGTGCCAGCAGCCAGAGGGGACGCTCCTACGAGCAGTACTTC.

The chain couples TRBV29-1 to TRBJ1-1; TRBD1 agrees at 7 bases. J gave up 3 bases and V 3 bases, and 1 base lay outside the gene matches. CDR3 length: 12 residues. Germline CDR1 and CDR2: SQVTM and ANQGSEA. The CDR3 is CSVDQGDTEAFF. CDR3 sequence (DNA): TGCAGCGTTGATCAGGGGGACACTGAAGCTTTCTTT.

The rearrangement links TRBV28 to TRBJ1-2; weak D call: TRBD1 (6 bases). The V gene lost 5 bases and the J gene lost 6 bases, with 19 bases spanning the gap. CDR1 and CDR2 from the germline V gene are MDHEN and SYDVKM. This CDR3 has 15 amino acids. CDR3 sequence reads: CASSPLGGGANGYTF. In DNA, the CDR3 is TGTGCCAGCAGTCCCCTCGGGGGGGGGGCTAATGGCTACACCTTC.

There are many counts of this clonotype. This rearrangement joins TRBV27 to TRBJ2-3; 10 bases fit TRBD2. With V trimmed by 5 bases and J by 5 bases, 13 bases remained unmatched. This CDR3 is 17 amino acids long. Germline V gives CDR1 MNHEY, CDR2 SMNVEV (reference sequence). The CDR3, as DNA: TGTGCCAGCAGTCCCCTATCGAGCGGGAGGGCAGTAGATACGCAGTATTTT. Its translation: CASSPLSSGRAVDTQYF.

A word on this clonotype: A much larger clone lies a single base off, so this may be a read error. The genes are TRBV6-1 and TRBJ2-1; 8 bases fit TRBD1. The germline CDR1 and CDR2 sequences are MNHNS and SASEGT. This CDR3 has 14 residues. This CDR3 is CTSSAGTGGDEQFF. The CDR3 DNA reads TGTACCAGCAGCGCCGGGACAGGAGGCGATGAGCAGTTCTTC.